These 32 T cell receptor beta chains were all obtained from the same sample, sequenced in a study of T cells in localized non-small cell lung cancer. Sequencing was performed with immunoSEQ multiplex PCR; in TCRdb, only in-frame clones are kept and a portion is missing. Of around 6,000 clones listed, over 80% are singletons. The sample in question was peripheral blood, obtained before any cancer treatment. Receptors were obtained from a male donor older than 55 with stage I lung adenocarcinoma.

The rearrangement uses TRBV18 and TRBJ2-2; no reliable D call. This CDR3 comprises 16 residues. Per the germline V gene, CDR1 is KGHSH and CDR2 is LQKENI. V shed 0 bases and J shed 2 bases, with 10 bases lying between them. The CDR3 region is CASSPPKNENTGELFF. The CDR3 region has the DNA TGTGCCAGCTCACCACCGAAAAACGAAAACACCGGGGAGCTGTTTTTT.

This chain links TRBV27 with TRBJ1-5; the D gene is possibly TRBD1 (6 bases). CDR3 length equals 16 residues. Per germline, CDR1 MNHEY and CDR2 SMNVEV (reference sequence). V was cut by 6 bases and J by 4 bases, with 19 bases left in between. The CDR3 here is CASRSTGTLPNQPQHF. CDR3 bases: TGTGCCAGCAGGTCGACAGGCACCTTACCTAATCAGCCCCAGCATTTT.

This chain uses TRBV11-2 with TRBJ2-7, with D tentatively TRBD1 (5 bases). V shed 5 bases and J shed 0 bases, with 20 bases lying between them. This CDR3 comprises 17 residues. The germline gives CDR1 SGHAT, CDR2 FQNNGV. The CDR3 DNA sequence: TGTGCCAGCAGCCCCAACCCCCAAGGGGCCACCTCCTACGAGCAGTACGTC. As protein: CASSPNPQGATSYEQYV.

This chain connects TRBV20-1 to TRBJ1-1; D gene unclear. Germline V gene lookup returns CDR1 DFQATT and CDR2 SNEGSKA (reference sequence). Trimming shortened V by 2 bases and J by 8 bases, and 6 bases separated the two germline ends. This CDR3 has 10 residues. As DNA, the CDR3 is TGCAGTGCTAGACGGGAAGAAGCTTTCTTT. Amino acids: CSARREEAFF.

This clone was seen a single time. The V call is TRBV2, the J call TRBJ1-2; 7 nucleotides align to TRBD1. Germline-derived CDR1 and CDR2 are SNHLY and FYNNEI. Trimming cost V 6 bases and J 5 bases; bases outside gene matches: 9. This CDR3 is built from 14 residues. CDR3 nucleotides: TGTGCCAGCAGGAGGGGGCCCTCCCCATATGGCTACACCTTC. This translates into CASRRGPSPYGYTF. Filled out from reference TRBV2 and TRBJ1-2, the complete variable domain reads EPEVTQTPSHQVTQMGQEVILRCVPISNHLYFYWYRQILGQKVEFLVSFYNNEISEKSEIFDDQFSVERPDGSNFTLKIRSTKLEDSAMYFCASRRGPSPYGYTFGSGTRLTVV.

This rearrangement joins TRBV27 to TRBJ1-6; 7 nucleotides agree with TRBD1. CDR1 and CDR2 (germline): MNHEY, SMNVEV (reference sequence). The junction had 6 bases not matched to a gene; V was cut back by 4 bases and J by 9 bases. The CDR3 has 14 amino acids. CDR3 in DNA: TGTGCCAGCAGTTGGGGACAGATCACTTCACCCCTCCACTTT. Translating it yields CASSWGQITSPLHF.

The chain links TRBV4-1 to TRBJ2-5; 8 bases fit TRBD1. V lost 2 bases, J lost 5 bases, and 7 bases stayed unmatched. CDR3 length: 15 amino acids. Germline V gives CDR1 MGHRA, CDR2 YSYEKL. The CDR3 nucleotides are TGCGCCAGCAGCCAAACGGGGCAGGGGGCTGAGACCCAGTACTTC. It codes for CASSQTGQGAETQYF.

The chain has TRBV5-1 and TRBJ2-2; TRBD2 agrees at 8 bases. In germline, CDR1 is SGHRS, CDR2 YFSETQ. The CDR3 is made up of 16 amino acids. Trimming removed 0 bases from V and 6 bases from J; junction bases left unmatched: 7. Here the CDR3 DNA reads TGCGCCAGCAGCTTGGAAGGTAGCGGGGATTCCGGGGAGCTGTTTTTT. It codes for CASSLEGSGDSGELFF.

The chain links TRBV6-1 to TRBJ1-5, with D unresolved. Looked up from germline, CDR1 is MNHNS and CDR2 is SASEGT. V shed 1 base and J shed 0 bases, with 19 bases lying between them. The CDR3 is 19 amino acids. The CDR3 here is CASSEGFGPNLYSNQPQHF. CDR3 nucleotides: TGTGCCAGCAGTGAAGGATTTGGTCCGAACCTTTATAGCAATCAGCCCCAGCATTTT.

The rearrangement joins TRBV7-9 to TRBJ2-1; TRBD2 aligns across 7 bases. The ends lost 2 bases at V and 6 bases at J; junction bases unmatched: 13. CDR3 length: 17 amino acids. Germline-derived CDR1 and CDR2 are SEHNR and FQNEAQ (reference sequence). The CDR3 is CASSLPSREGHFNEQFF. The CDR3 DNA sequence: TGTGCCAGCAGCTTACCCTCGAGGGAGGGTCATTTCAATGAGCAGTTCTTC.

This sequence joins TRBV5-4 and TRBJ2-5; D unresolved. The CDR3 has 14 amino acids. Germline V lookup: CDR1 SGHNT, CDR2 YYREEE (reference sequence). V was pared by 0 bases and J by 4 bases, with 10 bases between. The CDR3 coding sequence is TGTGCCAGCAGCTTGGCCGGTGTAGGAGAGACCCAGTACTTC. It specifies CASSLAGVGETQYF.

This clone was counted only a few times. The chain combines TRBV6-5 with TRBJ2-2, with D tentatively TRBD1 (5 bases). The CDR3 runs to 12 residues. Germline V gene data show CDR1 as MNHEY and CDR2 as SVGAGI. Trimming removed 6 bases from V and 8 bases from J, with 10 bases in between. DNA for the CDR3: TGTGCCAGCAGCTTAAGGGGAGGGGAGCTGTTTTTT. Translated, it gives CASSLRGGELFF.

The rearrangement uses TRBV5-4 and TRBJ2-1, with 11 bases lining up with TRBD2. Per germline, CDR1 SGHNT and CDR2 YYREEE (reference sequence). This CDR3 is 15 amino acids long. The V gene end was trimmed by 2 bases and the J gene end by 6 bases; junction bases not matched to a gene: 4. Written as DNA, the CDR3 is TGTGCCAGCAGCTTCTTTAGCGGGAGGGCCAATGAGCAGTTCTTC. Its protein is CASSFFSGRANEQFF.

This chain links TRBV9 with TRBJ2-7, with 14 bases identical to TRBD2. Per germline, CDR1 SGDLS and CDR2 YYNGEE. The CDR3 consists of 16 residues. The V and J ends lost 4 bases and 5 bases, in that order; junction bases with no gene match: 8. DNA of the CDR3: TGTGCCAGCAGCACTCTGGGACTAGCGGGAGAGGACGAGCAGTACTTC. Translation: CASSTLGLAGEDEQYF.

In its sample, this clone was seen once. The chain combines TRBV2 with TRBJ2-7; a possible D gene is TRBD1 (5 bases). The germline V gene has CDR1 SNHLY and CDR2 FYNNEI. The CDR3 is 14 amino acids. V lost 7 bases, J lost 7 bases, and 20 bases lay in between. The CDR3 is CASNRRSGMGEQYF. The CDR3 bases are TGTGCCAGCAATCGCAGATCAGGGATGGGAGAGCAGTACTTC. Combining the CDR3 with reference TRBV2 and TRBJ2-7 gives the whole variable domain EPEVTQTPSHQVTQMGQEVILRCVPISNHLYFYWYRQILGQKVEFLVSFYNNEISEKSEIFDDQFSVERPDGSNFTLKIRSTKLEDSAMYFCASNRRSGMGEQYFGPGTRLTVT.

The genes are TRBV7-2 and TRBJ1-2; no clear D. V was pared by 1 base and J by 8 bases, with 8 bases between. The V gene's germline CDR1 is SGHTA and CDR2 FQGNSA. This CDR3 has 12 amino acids. CDR3 in amino acids: CASSLDWVGYTF. The CDR3 DNA reads as TGTGCCAGCAGCTTAGATTGGGTCGGCTACACCTTC.

The chain recombines TRBV2 with TRBJ2-2, with D possibly matching TRBD2 (6 bases). CDR3 length: 15 amino acids. With 5 bases removed from V and 3 bases from J, the gap between germline ends came to 13 bases. Looked up from germline, CDR1 is SNHLY and CDR2 is FYNNEI. The CDR3 spells CASSNLGGYTGELFF. For the CDR3, the DNA is TGTGCCAGCAGTAATCTAGGAGGGTACACCGGGGAGCTGTTTTTT.

This clone was detected once. This chain connects TRBV6-1 to TRBJ2-1; perhaps D is TRBD1 or TRBD2 (5 bases each). The germline V gene has CDR1 MNHNS and CDR2 SASEGT. V lost 8 bases, J lost 10 bases, and 12 bases lay in between. There are 11 residues in the CDR3. CDR3 sequence: CASEGFKEQFF. The CDR3 region has the DNA TGTGCCAGCGAGGGGTTTAAAGAGCAGTTCTTC.

The CDR3 region is CASSVIGGRALNEQFF. As DNA, the CDR3 is TGTGCCAGCAGCGTAATTGGTGGGAGGGCCCTCAATGAGCAGTTCTTC. The V and J genes are TRBV9 and TRBJ2-1; 7 bases align to TRBD2. Trimming cost V 1 base and J 6 bases; bases outside gene matches: 10. The germline V gene encodes CDR1 SGDLS and CDR2 YYNGEE. CDR3 length: 16 amino acids.

This chain uses TRBV4-1 with TRBJ2-7; tentative D call: TRBD2 (5 bases). The CDR3 consists of 14 residues. Germline-derived CDR1 and CDR2 are MGHRA and YSYEKL. Between the trimmed V and J ends, which lost 3 bases and 2 bases, there was a span of 11 bases. DNA of the CDR3: TGCGCCAGCAGCCATGTCGGGAAAGCCTACGAGCAGTACGTC. Translated: CASSHVGKAYEQYV.

The CDR3: CASSLIMAPETQYF. CDR3 sequence (DNA): TGTGCCAGCAGCCTCATAATGGCCCCAGAGACCCAGTACTTC. The J gene is TRBJ2-5, the V gene TRBV5-6; D is ambiguous. In germline, CDR1 is SGHDT, CDR2 YYEEEE. The V gene lost 4 bases and the J gene lost 4 bases, with 14 bases spanning the gap. This CDR3 comprises 14 residues.

The chain is built from TRBV29-1 and TRBJ2-7, with TRBD2 as a possible D gene (7 bases). This CDR3 is 14 amino acids long. Trimming stripped 6 bases from V and 4 bases from J, with 19 bases between. Germline V gene lookup returns CDR1 SQVTM and CDR2 ANQGSEA. CDR3 nucleotide sequence: TGCAGCGTGGGGGCGGGGGAAATGGGTTACGAGCAGTACTTC. Amino acid sequence: CSVGAGEMGYEQYF.

The sample holds a few counts of this clone. The chain is built from TRBV10-3 and TRBJ1-1; tentatively, D is TRBD1 (6 bases). V was trimmed by 2 bases and J by 2 bases, leaving 15 bases between them. The CDR3 runs to 16 residues. The V gene's germline CDR1 is ENHRY and CDR2 SYGVKD. The CDR3 coding sequence is TGTGCCATCAGTGAGGTCCGCGGACAGACCAACACTGAAGCTTTCTTT. This codes for CAISEVRGQTNTEAFF.

This chain connects TRBV6-1 to TRBJ1-4; tentatively, D is TRBD1 (6 bases). Germline V gene lookup returns CDR1 MNHNS and CDR2 SASEGT. V was clipped by 7 bases and J by 6 bases, with 15 bases between them. This CDR3 comprises 14 residues. CDR3 DNA sequence: TGTGCCAGCACCGATCAGGGGACCTATGAAAAACTGTTTTTT. Translating gives CASTDQGTYEKLFF.

The table lists this clone with a few counts. J is TRBJ1-2 and V is TRBV19, with D maybe TRBD1 (6 bases). The V gene lost 6 bases and the J gene lost 6 bases, with 14 bases spanning the gap. This CDR3 spans 13 amino acids. Germline-derived CDR1 and CDR2 are LNHDA and SQIVND (reference sequence). The CDR3 protein is CASRAGGPNGYTF. The CDR3 DNA is TGTGCCAGTAGGGCCGGGGGGCCGAATGGCTACACCTTC.

The V call is TRBV20-1, the J call TRBJ2-1; 7 nucleotides line up with TRBD2. The germline V gene has CDR1 DFQATT and CDR2 SNEGSKA (reference sequence). V shed 6 bases, J shed 10 bases, and the junction held 6 bases outside the gene matches. The CDR3 consists of 11 residues. CDR3 residues: CSAETSDEQFF. The CDR3 DNA is TGCAGTGCCGAAACTAGCGACGAGCAGTTCTTC.

V usage is TRBV10-2 and J usage is TRBJ1-5; D remains ambiguous. Trimming took 1 base from V and 4 from J, leaving 8 bases between them. CDR1 is WSHSY, CDR2 SAAADI, per germline. The CDR3 is 14 amino acids. Here the CDR3 reads CASSELKENQPQHF. The DNA for the CDR3 is TGCGCCAGCAGTGAGTTGAAAGAGAATCAGCCCCAGCATTTT.

The chain recombines TRBV7-8 with TRBJ2-2; 7 nucleotides agree with TRBD2. Looked up from germline, CDR1 is SGHVS and CDR2 is FQNEAQ. The CDR3 loop spans 17 amino acids. V was clipped by 0 bases and J by 4 bases; unmatched bases: 8. CDR3 in DNA: TGTGCCAGCAGCTTAGCGGGGCGGGGGTCGCCCACCGGGGAGCTGTTTTTT. Translated: CASSLAGRGSPTGELFF.

The CDR3 is CASSPHSGNTGELFF. The CDR3 DNA sequence: TGTGCCAGCAGCCCCCACTCCGGAAACACCGGGGAGCTGTTTTTT. The rearrangement links TRBV9 to TRBJ2-2; the D is unclear. The CDR3 extends over 15 amino acids. Trimming stripped 4 bases from V and 2 bases from J, with 12 bases between. From germline, CDR1 is SGDLS and CDR2 YYNGEE.

This rearrangement joins TRBV5-6 to TRBJ1-4; D uncertain. Germline assignment: CDR1 SGHDT and CDR2 YYEEEE. This CDR3 has 12 amino acids. The V and J ends lost 2 bases and 8 bases respectively, with 7 bases between them. The CDR3 bases are TGTGCCAGCAGCTTTCAGGCCGAAAAACTGTTTTTT. Protein product: CASSFQAEKLFF.

The CDR3 DNA reads TGTGCCAGCAGTCACCAGCGGTTACGTCTCTACGAGCAGTACTTC. As protein: CASSHQRLRLYEQYF. The rearrangement joins TRBV6-5 to TRBJ2-7, with D perhaps TRBD2 (5 bases). The CDR3 is 15 residues long. Between the trimmed V and J ends, which lost 5 bases and 3 bases, there was a span of 17 bases. Germline assignment: CDR1 MNHEY and CDR2 SVGAGI.

The V gene is TRBV6-5, the J gene TRBJ1-1; 11 bases map to TRBD1. The CDR3 loop spans 14 amino acids. CDR1 and CDR2 from the germline V gene are MNHEY and SVGAGI. The V gene end was trimmed by 2 bases and the J gene end by 6 bases; junction bases not matched to a gene: 2. As DNA, the CDR3 is TGTGCCAGCAGTTACCGGACAGGGGGCGCTGAAGCTTTCTTT. It yields the protein CASSYRTGGAEAFF.